This T cell receptor beta chain appears in the sequencing data of a study of blood T cell repertoires in COVID-19. Overall study context: Researchers got acute and convalescent COVID-19 samples from the United States, Italy and Spain.

Trimming removed 6 bases from V and 0 bases from J; junction bases left unmatched: 20. The CDR3 has 20 amino acids. Germline loops: CDR1 WNHNN, CDR2 SYGVQD (reference sequence). This clone turned up a few times. The authors' processing: Using reference gene primer amplification, nucleated cell counts were estimated. Libraries were prepared by immunoSEQ multiplex PCR; TCRdb keeps only in-frame clonotypes and omits some of them. The DNA gave D and trimming, while V, J and clone size come from that table. The sample lists approximately 68,000 clones, approximately 90% occurring once. The sequence was collected from a man aged 65 to 79 with active or convalescent COVID-19. The sequenced sample was peripheral blood. This rearrangement joins TRBV10-1 to TRBJ2-1; 7 bases align to TRBD2. CDR3 sequence reads: CASSPREAAGPQSSYNEQFF. CDR3 in DNA: TGCGCCAGCAGCCCCCGGGAGGCAGCCGGACCTCAGAGCTCCTACAATGAGCAGTTCTTC.